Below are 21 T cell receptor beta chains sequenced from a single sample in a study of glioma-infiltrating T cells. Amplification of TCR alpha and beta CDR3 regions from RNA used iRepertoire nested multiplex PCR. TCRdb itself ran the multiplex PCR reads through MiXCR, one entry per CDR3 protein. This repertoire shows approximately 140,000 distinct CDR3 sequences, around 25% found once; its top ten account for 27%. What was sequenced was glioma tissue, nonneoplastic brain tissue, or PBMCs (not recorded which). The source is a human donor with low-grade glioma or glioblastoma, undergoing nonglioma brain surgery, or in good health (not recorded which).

This CDR3 reads CASSQDGTGLWEQYV. The CDR3 region has the DNA TGTGCCAGCAGCCAAGATGGGACAGGCCTGTGGGAGCAGTACGTC. The chain has TRBV4-2 and TRBJ2-7; 8 nucleotides line up with TRBD1. The V segment lost 0 bases and the J segment 7 bases; nucleotides outside the gene matches: 8. The CDR3 is made up of 15 amino acids. CDR1 LGHNA and CDR2 YNFKEQ come from the germline V gene.

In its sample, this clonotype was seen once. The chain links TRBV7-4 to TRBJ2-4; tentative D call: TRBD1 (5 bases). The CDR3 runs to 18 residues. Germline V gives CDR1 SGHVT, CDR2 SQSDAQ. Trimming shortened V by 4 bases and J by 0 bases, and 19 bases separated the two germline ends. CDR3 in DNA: TGTGCCAGCAGCTCCGTTCCTTCCAGGGTCGTAGCCAAAAACATTCAGTACTTC. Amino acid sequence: CASSSVPSRVVAKNIQYF.

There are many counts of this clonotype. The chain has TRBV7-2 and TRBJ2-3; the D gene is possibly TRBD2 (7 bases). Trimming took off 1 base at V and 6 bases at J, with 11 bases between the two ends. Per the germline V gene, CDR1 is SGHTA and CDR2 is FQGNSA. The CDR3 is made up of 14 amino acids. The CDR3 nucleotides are TGTGCCAGCAGCTTAGGGCGGGGGCTCGATACGCAGTATTTT. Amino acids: CASSLGRGLDTQYF.

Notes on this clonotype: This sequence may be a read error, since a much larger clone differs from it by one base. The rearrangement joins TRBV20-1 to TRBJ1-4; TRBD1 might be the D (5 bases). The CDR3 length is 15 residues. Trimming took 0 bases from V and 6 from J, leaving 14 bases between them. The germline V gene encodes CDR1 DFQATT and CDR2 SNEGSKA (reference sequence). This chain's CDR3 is CSARDERGIDEKLFF. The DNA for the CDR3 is TGCAGTGCTAGAGATGAAAGGGGCATTGATGAAAAACTGTTTTTT.

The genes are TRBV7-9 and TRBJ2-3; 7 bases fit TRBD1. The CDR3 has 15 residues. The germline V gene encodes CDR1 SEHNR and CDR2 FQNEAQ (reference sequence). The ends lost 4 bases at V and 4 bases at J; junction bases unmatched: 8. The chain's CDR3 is CASSSRTGLADTQYF. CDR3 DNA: TGTGCCAGCAGCTCGCGGACAGGTCTGGCAGATACGCAGTATTTT.

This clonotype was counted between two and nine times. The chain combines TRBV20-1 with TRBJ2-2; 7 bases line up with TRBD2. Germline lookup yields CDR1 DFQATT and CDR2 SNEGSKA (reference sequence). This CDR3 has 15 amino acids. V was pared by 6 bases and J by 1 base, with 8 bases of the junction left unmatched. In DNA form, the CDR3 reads TGCAGTGCCCCCGGGGGGAGCAGGAACACCGGGGAGCTGTTTTTT. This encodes CSAPGGSRNTGELFF.

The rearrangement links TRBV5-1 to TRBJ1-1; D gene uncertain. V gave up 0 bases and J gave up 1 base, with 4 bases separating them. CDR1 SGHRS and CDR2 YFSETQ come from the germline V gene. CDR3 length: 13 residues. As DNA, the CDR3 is TGCGCCAGCAGCTTGGACTGGAACACTGAAGCTTTCTTT. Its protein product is CASSLDWNTEAFF.

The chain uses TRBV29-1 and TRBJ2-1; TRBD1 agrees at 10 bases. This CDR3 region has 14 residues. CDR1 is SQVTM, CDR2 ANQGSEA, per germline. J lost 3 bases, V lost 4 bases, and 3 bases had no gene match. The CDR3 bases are TGCAGCGTTGGGGACAGGGGACTCTACAATGAGCAGTTCTTC. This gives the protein CSVGDRGLYNEQFF.

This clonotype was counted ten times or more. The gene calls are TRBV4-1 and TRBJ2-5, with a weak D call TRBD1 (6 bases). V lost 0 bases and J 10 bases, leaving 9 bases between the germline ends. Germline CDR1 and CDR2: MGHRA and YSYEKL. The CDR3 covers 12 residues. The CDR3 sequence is CASSQDRRGQYF. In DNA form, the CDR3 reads TGCGCCAGCAGCCAAGATCGCAGGGGCCAGTACTTC.

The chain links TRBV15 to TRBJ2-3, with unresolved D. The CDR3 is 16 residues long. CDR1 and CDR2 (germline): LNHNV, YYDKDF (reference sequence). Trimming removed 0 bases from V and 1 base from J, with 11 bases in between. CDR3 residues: CATSRDADGGTDTQYF. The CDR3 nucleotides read TGTGCCACCAGCAGAGATGCGGATGGGGGCACAGATACGCAGTATTTT.

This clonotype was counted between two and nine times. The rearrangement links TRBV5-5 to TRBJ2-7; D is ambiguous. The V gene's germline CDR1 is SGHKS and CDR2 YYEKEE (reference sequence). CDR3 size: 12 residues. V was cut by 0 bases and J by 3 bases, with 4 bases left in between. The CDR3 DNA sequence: TGTGCCAGCAGCTTGGGAAACTACGAGCAGTACGTC. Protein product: CASSLGNYEQYV.

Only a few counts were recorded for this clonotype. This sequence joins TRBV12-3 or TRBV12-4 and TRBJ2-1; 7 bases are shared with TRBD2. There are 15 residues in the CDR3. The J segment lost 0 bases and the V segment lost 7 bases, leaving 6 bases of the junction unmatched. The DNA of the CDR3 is TGTGCCAGCAACCTCGGGGGGAGCTCCTACAATGAGCAGTTCTTC. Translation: CASNLGGSSYNEQFF.

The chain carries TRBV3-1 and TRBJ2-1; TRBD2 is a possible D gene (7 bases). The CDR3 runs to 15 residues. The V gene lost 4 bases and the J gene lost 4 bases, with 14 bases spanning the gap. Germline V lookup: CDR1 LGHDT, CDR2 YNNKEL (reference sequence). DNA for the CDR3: TGTGCCAGCAGCCGGGGGCGGGGGACTTACAATGAGCAGTTCTTC. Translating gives CASSRGRGTYNEQFF.

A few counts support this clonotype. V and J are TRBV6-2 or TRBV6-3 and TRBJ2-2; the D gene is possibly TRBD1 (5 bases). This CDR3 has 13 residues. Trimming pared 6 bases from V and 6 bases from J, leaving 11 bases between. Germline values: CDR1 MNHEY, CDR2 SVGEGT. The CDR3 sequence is CASSPGLAGELFF. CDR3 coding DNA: TGTGCCAGCAGCCCAGGGTTGGCCGGGGAGCTGTTTTTT.

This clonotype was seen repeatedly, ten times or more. The CDR3 DNA follows: TGCAGTGCTAGAGTCTGGACTGAGGAGAATGAAAAACTGTTTTTT. Protein product: CSARVWTEENEKLFF. The chain employs TRBV20-1 and TRBJ1-4, with D unresolved. This CDR3 has 15 amino acids. V was trimmed by 1 base and J by 5 bases, leaving 14 bases between them. CDR1 is DFQATT, CDR2 SNEGSKA, per germline (reference sequence).

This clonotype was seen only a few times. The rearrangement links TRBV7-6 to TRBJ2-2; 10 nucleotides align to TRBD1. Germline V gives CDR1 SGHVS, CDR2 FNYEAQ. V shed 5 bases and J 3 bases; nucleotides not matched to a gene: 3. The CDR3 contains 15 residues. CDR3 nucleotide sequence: TGTGCCAGCAGCAAAGACAGGGGGCACACCGGGGAGCTGTTTTTT. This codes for CASSKDRGHTGELFF. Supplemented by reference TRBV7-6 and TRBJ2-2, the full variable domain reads GAGVSQSPRYKVTKRGQDVALRCDPISGHVSLYWYRQALGQGPEFLTYFNYEAQQDKSGLPNDRFSAERPEGSISTLTIQRTEQRDSAMYRCASSKDRGHTGELFFGEGSRLTVL.

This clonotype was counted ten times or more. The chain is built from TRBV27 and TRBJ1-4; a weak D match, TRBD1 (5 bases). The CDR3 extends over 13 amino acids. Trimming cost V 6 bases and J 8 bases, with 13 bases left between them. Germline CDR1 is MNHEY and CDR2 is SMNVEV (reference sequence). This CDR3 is CASRGREQEKLFF. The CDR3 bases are TGTGCCAGCAGAGGCAGGGAGCAAGAAAAACTGTTTTTT.

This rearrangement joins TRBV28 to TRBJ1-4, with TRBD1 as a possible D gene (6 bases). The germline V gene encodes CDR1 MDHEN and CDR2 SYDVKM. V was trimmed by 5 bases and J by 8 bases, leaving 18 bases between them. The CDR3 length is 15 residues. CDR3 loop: CASSAQQGSGEKLFF. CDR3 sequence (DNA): TGTGCCAGCAGTGCCCAACAGGGATCCGGCGAAAAACTGTTTTTT. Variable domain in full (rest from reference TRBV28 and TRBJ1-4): DVKVTQSSRYLVKRTGEKVFLECVQDMDHENMFWYRQDPGLGLRLIYFSYDVKMKEKGDIPEGYSVSREKKERFSLILESASTNQTSMYLCASSAQQGSGEKLFFGSGTQLSVL.

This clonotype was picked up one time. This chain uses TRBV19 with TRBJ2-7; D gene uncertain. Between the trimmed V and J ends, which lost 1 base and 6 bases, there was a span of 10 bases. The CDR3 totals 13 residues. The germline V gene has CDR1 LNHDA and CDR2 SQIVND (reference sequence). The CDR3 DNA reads TGTGCCAGTAGTATAGTTCCGGGTCTCGAGCAGTACGTC. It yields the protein CASSIVPGLEQYV.

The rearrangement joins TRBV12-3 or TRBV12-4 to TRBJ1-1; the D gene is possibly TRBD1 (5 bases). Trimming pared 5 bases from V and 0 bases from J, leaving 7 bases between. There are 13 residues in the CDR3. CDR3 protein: CASSRQLNTEAFF. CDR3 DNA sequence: TGTGCCAGCAGTAGACAGTTGAACACTGAAGCTTTCTTT.

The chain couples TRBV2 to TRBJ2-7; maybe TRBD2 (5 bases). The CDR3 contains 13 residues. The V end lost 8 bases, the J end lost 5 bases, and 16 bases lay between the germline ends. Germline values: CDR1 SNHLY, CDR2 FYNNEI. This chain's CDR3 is CASALGLGDEQYV. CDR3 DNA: TGTGCCAGCGCCCTGGGCTTGGGAGACGAGCAGTACGTC.